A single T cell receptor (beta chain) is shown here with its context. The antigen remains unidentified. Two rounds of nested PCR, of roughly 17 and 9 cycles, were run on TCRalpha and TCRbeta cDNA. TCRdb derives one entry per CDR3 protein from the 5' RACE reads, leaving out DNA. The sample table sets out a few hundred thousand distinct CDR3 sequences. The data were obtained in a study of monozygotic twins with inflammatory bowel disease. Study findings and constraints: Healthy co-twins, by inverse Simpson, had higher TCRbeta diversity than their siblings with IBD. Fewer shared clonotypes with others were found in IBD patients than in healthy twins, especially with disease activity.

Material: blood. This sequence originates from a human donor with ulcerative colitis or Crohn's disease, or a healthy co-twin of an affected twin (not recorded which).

This chain's CDR3 is CASSQAGRIRVYNEQFF. This chain connects TRBV4-2 to TRBJ2-1; TCRdb outputs TRBD1, but without DNA this stays unchecked. This CDR3 has 17 amino acids. The V gene's germline CDR1 is LGHNA and CDR2 YNFKEQ.